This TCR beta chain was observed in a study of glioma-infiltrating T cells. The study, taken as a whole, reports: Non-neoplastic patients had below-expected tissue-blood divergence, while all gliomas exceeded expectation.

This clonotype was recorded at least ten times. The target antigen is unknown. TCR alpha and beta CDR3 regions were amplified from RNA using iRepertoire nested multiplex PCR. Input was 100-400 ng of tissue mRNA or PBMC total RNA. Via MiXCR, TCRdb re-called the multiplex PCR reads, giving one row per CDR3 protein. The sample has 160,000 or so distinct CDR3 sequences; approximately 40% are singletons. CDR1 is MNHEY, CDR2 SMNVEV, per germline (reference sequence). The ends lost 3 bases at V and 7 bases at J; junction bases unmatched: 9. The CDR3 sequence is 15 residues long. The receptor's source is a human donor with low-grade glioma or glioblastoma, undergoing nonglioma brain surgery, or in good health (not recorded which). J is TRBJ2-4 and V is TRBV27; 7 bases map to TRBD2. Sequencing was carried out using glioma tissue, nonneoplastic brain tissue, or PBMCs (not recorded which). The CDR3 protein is CASSFPGTITNIQYF. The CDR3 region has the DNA TGTGCCAGCAGTTTTCCCGGGACTATTACCAACATTCAGTACTTC.